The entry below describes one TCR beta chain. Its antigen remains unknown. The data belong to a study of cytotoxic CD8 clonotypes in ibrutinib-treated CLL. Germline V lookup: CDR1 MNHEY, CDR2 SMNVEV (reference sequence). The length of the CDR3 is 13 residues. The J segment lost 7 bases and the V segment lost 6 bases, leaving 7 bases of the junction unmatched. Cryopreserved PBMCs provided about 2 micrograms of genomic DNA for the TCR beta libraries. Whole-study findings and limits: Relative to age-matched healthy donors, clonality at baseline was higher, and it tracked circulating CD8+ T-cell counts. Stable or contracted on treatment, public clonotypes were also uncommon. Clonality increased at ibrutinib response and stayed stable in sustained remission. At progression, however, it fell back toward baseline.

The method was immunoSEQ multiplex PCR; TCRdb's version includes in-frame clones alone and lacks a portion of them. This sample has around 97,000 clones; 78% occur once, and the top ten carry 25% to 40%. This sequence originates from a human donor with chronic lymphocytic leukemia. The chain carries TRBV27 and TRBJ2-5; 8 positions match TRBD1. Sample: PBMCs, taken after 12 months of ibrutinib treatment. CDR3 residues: CASRMDRVGTQYF. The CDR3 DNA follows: TGTGCCAGCAGGATGGACAGGGTCGGGACCCAGTACTTC.